Following are 22 T cell receptor beta chains from one sample sequenced in a study of blood T cell repertoires in COVID-19. Assay: immunoSEQ multiplex PCR; the TCRdb copy retains only in-frame clones and omits some. The sample includes about 40,000 clones, nearly 90% seen only once; the top ten take roughly 10%. Material for sequencing was peripheral blood. The receptors shown here come from a man aged 55 to 69 with active COVID-19.

The V and J genes are TRBV5-1 and TRBJ2-2, with a possible D match to TRBD1 (6 bases). V lost 1 base, J lost 0 bases, and 7 bases lay in between. Germline V lookup: CDR1 SGHRS, CDR2 YFSETQ. CDR3 size: 15 residues. CDR3 protein: CASSLTGTNTGELFF. Here the CDR3 DNA reads TGCGCCAGCAGCTTGACAGGGACGAACACCGGGGAGCTGTTTTTT.

This clone was observed once. This chain joins TRBV11-2 and TRBJ2-7, with D maybe TRBD2 (5 bases). With 6 bases removed from V and 5 bases from J, the gap between germline ends came to 11 bases. Germline lookup yields CDR1 SGHAT and CDR2 FQNNGV. This CDR3 has 12 residues. CDR3 sequence (DNA): TGTGCCAGCAGGTATCGGGATGACGAGCAGTACTTC. Its translation is CASRYRDDEQYF.

This clone was seen a single time. V and J are TRBV3-1 (or the pseudogene TRBV3-2) and TRBJ2-1, with 8 bases fitting TRBD2. Germline V gene data show CDR1 as LGHDT and CDR2 as YNNKEL (reference sequence). Losses at the gene ends were 3 bases for V and 9 bases for J; bases not matched to a gene: 10. The CDR3 is 15 amino acids. The DNA of the CDR3 is TGTGCCAGCAGCCAGGGCGCGGGAGGCTTTGGTGAGCAGTTCTTC. Translated: CASSQGAGGFGEQFF.

The genes are TRBV28 and TRBJ1-1; a weak D match, TRBD1 (5 bases). Trimming removed 4 bases from V and 11 bases from J, with 26 bases in between. This CDR3 has 16 amino acids. Germline assignment: CDR1 MDHEN and CDR2 SYDVKM. CDR3 residues: CASSYTGGDNPFRAFF. The DNA for the CDR3 is TGTGCCAGCAGTTACACCGGGGGGGATAACCCCTTTCGGGCTTTCTTT. Based on the CDR3 plus reference TRBV28 and TRBJ1-1, the full variable domain is DVKVTQSSRYLVKRTGEKVFLECVQDMDHENMFWYRQDPGLGLRLIYFSYDVKMKEKGDIPEGYSVSREKKERFSLILESASTNQTSMYLCASSYTGGDNPFRAFFGQGTRLTVV.

This chain uses TRBV5-4 with TRBJ2-3, with 13 bases identical to TRBD2. Losses at the gene ends were 0 bases for V and 5 bases for J; bases not matched to a gene: 0. The CDR3 spans 15 residues. Germline CDR1 is SGHNT and CDR2 is YYREEE (reference sequence). The CDR3 sequence is CASSLGLAGGDTQYF. In DNA form, the CDR3 reads TGTGCCAGCAGCTTGGGACTAGCGGGGGGAGATACGCAGTATTTT.

V gene TRBV28 combines with J gene TRBJ1-6; 7 positions match TRBD1. This CDR3 region has 16 residues. Germline assignment: CDR1 MDHEN and CDR2 SYDVKM. Trimming took 2 bases from V and 3 from J; bases not matched to a gene: 4. The CDR3 nucleotides are TGTGCCAGCAGTTTAAGGGGACAGATCTATAATTCACCCCTCCACTTT. Translation gives CASSLRGQIYNSPLHF.

CDR3 sequence: CASSLGQGGTEAFF. The CDR3 region has the DNA TGTGCCAGCTCACTCGGACAGGGAGGGACTGAAGCTTTCTTT. The rearrangement uses TRBV18 and TRBJ1-1, with 8 bases lining up with TRBD1. Trimming cost V 4 bases and J 5 bases; bases outside gene matches: 6. Germline assignment: CDR1 KGHSH and CDR2 LQKENI. This CDR3 has 14 amino acids.

CDR3 amino acids: CSVEWALRQGDEQFF. The CDR3 region has the DNA TGCAGCGTTGAATGGGCACTACGCCAGGGGGATGAGCAGTTCTTC. The chain links TRBV29-1 to TRBJ2-1, with TRBD1 matching over 7 bases. The CDR3 runs to 15 residues. V trimming: 2 bases; J trimming: 8 bases; junction bases outside the gene matches: 12. From germline, CDR1 is SQVTM and CDR2 ANQGSEA.

This clone occurred once. Sequence at one end of the junction differs from germline and may be a read error. The J gene is TRBJ1-1, the V gene TRBV13, with 8 bases aligning to TRBD1. Germline-derived CDR1 and CDR2 are PRHDT and FYEKMQ (reference sequence). The CDR3 spans 14 residues. CDR3 nucleotides: TGTGCCAACAGCACAGGACAGGGAGGGACTGAAGCTTTCTTT. This sequence encodes CANSTGQGGTEAFF. Variable domain in full (rest from reference TRBV13 and TRBJ1-1): AAGVIQSPRHLIKEKRETATLKCYPIPRHDTVYWYQQGPGQDPQFLISFYEKMQSDKGSIPDRFSAQQFSDYHSELNMSSLELGDSALYFCANSTGQGGTEAFFGQGTRLTVV.

The chain uses TRBV7-3 and TRBJ2-1, with 7 positions matching TRBD1. This CDR3 region has 15 residues. J gave up 9 bases and V 2 bases, and 10 bases lay outside the gene matches. From germline, CDR1 is SGHTA and CDR2 FQGTGA. The CDR3 sequence: CASSLAPQQGSEQFF. Written as DNA, the CDR3 is TGTGCCAGCAGCTTAGCCCCTCAACAGGGGAGTGAGCAGTTCTTC.

The chain uses TRBV7-2 and TRBJ2-3; D may be TRBD2 (7 bases). Germline CDR1 and CDR2: SGHTA and FQGNSA. V was pared by 5 bases and J by 5 bases, with 14 bases between. The CDR3 length is 14 residues. CDR3 DNA sequence: TGTGCCAGCAGCCAAGGGGGGGGAAGAGATACGCAGTATTTT. This sequence encodes CASSQGGGRDTQYF.

As concerns this clone: Other DNA sequences in the same sample also yield this CDR3. The chain recombines TRBV7-9 with TRBJ1-3; possibly TRBD1 for D (6 bases). V shed 4 bases and J shed 0 bases, with 10 bases lying between them. There are 15 residues in the CDR3. Germline assignment: CDR1 SEHNR and CDR2 FQNEAQ (reference sequence). The CDR3 here is CASSWGQHSGNTIYF. CDR3 coding DNA: TGTGCCAGCAGCTGGGGACAACACTCTGGAAACACCATATATTTT.

The V gene is TRBV2, the J gene TRBJ2-5; weak D call: TRBD2 (6 bases). Germline V lookup: CDR1 SNHLY, CDR2 FYNNEI. Trimming stripped 8 bases from V and 1 base from J, with 11 bases between. The CDR3 runs 13 residues. CDR3 protein: CASRPSVQETQYF. In DNA, the CDR3 is TGTGCCAGCCGTCCTAGCGTCCAAGAGACCCAGTACTTC.

This sequence joins TRBV29-1 and TRBJ1-1; 8 bases fit TRBD1. The trim removed 7 bases at V and 5 bases at J, leaving 12 bases unmatched. The germline gives CDR1 SQVTM, CDR2 ANQGSEA. The CDR3 runs 14 residues. The CDR3 region is CSAHPGQVRTEAFF. CDR3 sequence (DNA): TGCAGCGCCCACCCGGGACAGGTGAGGACTGAAGCTTTCTTT.

For the CDR3, the DNA is TGTGCCAGCAGCTTAATCCCTAGCACAGATACGCAGTATTTT. Its translation is CASSLIPSTDTQYF. The V call is TRBV7-3, the J call TRBJ2-3; D unresolved. Germline V gene data show CDR1 as SGHTA and CDR2 as FQGTGA. Trimming took 1 base from V and 0 from J, leaving 5 bases between them. The length of the CDR3 is 14 residues.

V and J are TRBV5-1 and TRBJ1-2; D ambiguous. V lost 0 bases and J lost 2, with 8 bases in between. This CDR3 region has 14 residues. The germline gives CDR1 SGHRS, CDR2 YFSETQ. The CDR3 spells CASSLEYSNYGYTF. For the CDR3, the DNA is TGCGCCAGCAGCTTGGAGTACAGCAACTATGGCTACACCTTC.

In its sample, this clone was seen once. The chain couples TRBV5-1 to TRBJ2-3, with D possibly TRBD1 on 6 matching bases. The CDR3 loop spans 13 amino acids. The ends were cut back, 4 bases at V and 5 bases at J, with 11 bases in the middle. Germline CDR1 SGHRS, CDR2 YFSETQ. CDR3 nucleotide sequence: TGCGCCAGCAGCAACTCAGGGGAAGATACGCAGTATTTT. Its protein product is CASSNSGEDTQYF.

The chain carries TRBV4-1 and TRBJ2-2, with a possible D match to TRBD2 (5 bases). The CDR3 length is 15 residues. V lost 4 bases and J lost 6, with 15 bases in between. Germline values: CDR1 MGHRA, CDR2 YSYEKL. The CDR3 sequence is CASSPPGRAAGELFF. The DNA for the CDR3 is TGCGCCAGCAGCCCCCCGGGAAGGGCCGCCGGGGAGCTGTTTTTT.

The chain joins TRBV5-1 to TRBJ1-1; D may be TRBD1 (5 bases). This CDR3 is 14 amino acids long. The germline V and J ends were trimmed by 4 bases and 4 bases, with 14 bases remaining between them. The germline V gene has CDR1 SGHRS and CDR2 YFSETQ. Here the CDR3 reads CASSPRLGGTEAFF. The DNA of the CDR3 is TGCGCCAGCAGCCCCCGGCTCGGGGGCACTGAAGCTTTCTTT.

V and J are TRBV5-4 and TRBJ2-5; TRBD1 matches at 8 bases. In germline, CDR1 is SGHNT, CDR2 YYREEE (reference sequence). V was pared by 3 bases and J by 4 bases, with 5 bases of the junction left unmatched. The CDR3 is made up of 14 amino acids. In DNA, the CDR3 is TGTGCCAGCAGCTCCCGGACAGGGAGAGAGACCCAGTACTTC. This encodes CASSSRTGRETQYF.

In its sample, this clone was seen once. DNA for the CDR3: TGTGCCAGCAGCCCAGGGACTAGCGGTAGCACAGATACGCAGTATTTT. This encodes CASSPGTSGSTDTQYF. The rearrangement uses TRBV5-4 and TRBJ2-3; TRBD2 matches 11 bases. Germline V lookup: CDR1 SGHNT, CDR2 YYREEE (reference sequence). The junction had 4 bases not matched to a gene; V was cut back by 4 bases and J by 0 bases. The length of the CDR3 is 16 residues.

The chain recombines TRBV19 with TRBJ2-4; 11 bases fit TRBD1. There are 16 residues in the CDR3. V dropped 6 bases and J dropped 6; count of bases not matched to a gene: 10. Germline V lookup: CDR1 LNHDA, CDR2 SQIVND (reference sequence). For the CDR3, the DNA is TGTGCCAGTAGCATTTGGACAGGGGGCGACACAAACATTCAGTACTTC. Its protein product is CASSIWTGGDTNIQYF.